Each of the 9 T cell receptor beta chains below was sequenced from the same sample in a study of T cells in Graves' hyperthyroidism and ophthalmopathy. Amplification yielded TCR beta CDR3 regions, with RNA transcripts as the source. Carried out on the TCR CDR3, a first-round RT-PCR used the HTBI primer set. TCRdb redid the calling of the multiplex PCR reads with MiXCR, one entry per CDR3 protein. The repertoire holds roughly 200,000 distinct CDR3 sequences, with around 19% as singletons. Sample: blood. The receptors here all came from a man in his forties with Graves' hyperthyroidism.

This clonotype was counted ten times or more. The genes are TRBV18 and TRBJ2-1, with 14 positions matching TRBD2. Germline-derived CDR1 and CDR2 are KGHSH and LQKENI. CDR3 length: 17 amino acids. The V gene end was trimmed by 6 bases and the J gene end by 6 bases; junction bases not matched to a gene: 10. The CDR3 nucleotides read TGTGCCAGCTCTCCCCCTTCGACTAGCGGGGGGGGCAATGAGCAGTTCTTC. Translation: CASSPPSTSGGGNEQFF.

This clonotype has a count of ten or more. This rearrangement joins TRBV30 to TRBJ1-1, with D unresolved. Germline loops: CDR1 GTSNPN, CDR2 SVGIG (reference sequence). V dropped 3 bases and J dropped 4 bases, with 12 bases sitting between them. This CDR3 has 13 amino acids. CDR3 sequence reads: CAWRLGGVTEAFF. DNA for the CDR3: TGTGCCTGGAGACTCGGCGGCGTCACTGAAGCTTTCTTT.

The chain couples TRBV6-1 to TRBJ2-3; the match to TRBD2 covers 9 bases. The CDR3 has 14 amino acids. V shed 7 bases and J 1 base; nucleotides not matched to a gene: 3. Germline lookup yields CDR1 MNHNS and CDR2 SASEGT. CDR3 nucleotides: TGTGCCAGCACCATAGCGGGAGGCACAGATACGCAGTATTTT. Its protein product is CASTIAGGTDTQYF.

There are a few counts of this clonotype. The chain is built from TRBV6-1 and TRBJ1-6; D might be TRBD1 (6 bases). Germline V gene sequence: CDR1 MNHNS, CDR2 SASEGT. V was clipped by 6 bases and J by 9 bases, with 15 bases between them. This CDR3 region has 14 residues. The CDR3 is CASSGGGAGSPLHF. CDR3 DNA: TGTGCCAGCAGCGGCGGGGGGGCTGGTTCACCCCTCCACTTT.

This clonotype was detected ten times or more. J is TRBJ1-2 and V is TRBV7-8; 10 nucleotides line up with TRBD1. This CDR3 comprises 15 residues. Germline values: CDR1 SGHVS, CDR2 FQNEAQ. J lost 3 bases, V lost 3 bases, and 4 bases had no gene match. The CDR3 bases are TGTGCCAGCAGCTTCCGGGACAGGGGACACTATGGCTACACCTTC. Protein sequence: CASSFRDRGHYGYTF.

The chain combines TRBV20-1 with TRBJ2-1; 10 bases line up with TRBD2. The CDR3 loop spans 15 amino acids. Germline V gene sequence: CDR1 DFQATT, CDR2 SNEGSKA (reference sequence). V lost 0 bases and J lost 9; bases outside the gene matches: 8. As DNA, the CDR3 is TGCAGTGCTAGAGATTTCCTAGCGGGGGAGGGTGAGCAGTTCTTC. This translates into CSARDFLAGEGEQFF.

CDR3 protein: CASSLNGLAGGQDTQYF. The CDR3 nucleotides read TGTGCCAGCAGCTTAAATGGACTAGCGGGGGGGCAAGATACGCAGTATTTT. The genes are TRBV7-3 and TRBJ2-3, with TRBD2 matching 15 bases. The CDR3 consists of 17 residues. Germline CDR1 and CDR2: SGHTA and FQGTGA. Trimming at V came to 1 base and at J to 5 bases, leaving 4 bases not matched to a gene.

There are many counts of this clonotype. J is TRBJ2-5 and V is TRBV20-1; the match to TRBD2 covers 7 bases. Germline CDR1 reads DFQATT; CDR2 reads SNEGSKA (reference sequence). CDR3 size: 17 residues. J lost 5 bases, V lost 5 bases, and 20 bases had no gene match. CDR3 loop: CSAGGRPGLKMRETQYF. The CDR3 DNA reads as TGCAGTGCTGGAGGACGACCGGGACTAAAGATGAGGGAGACCCAGTACTTC.

This clonotype occurred a few times. A much larger clone differs from this one at a single base, so this may be a read error. This sequence joins TRBV20-1 and TRBJ1-1, with 9 positions matching TRBD1. The CDR3 extends over 14 amino acids. Germline CDR1 is DFQATT and CDR2 is SNEGSKA (reference sequence). V dropped 0 bases and J dropped 3; count of bases not matched to a gene: 2. CDR3 DNA sequence: TGCAGTGCTAGAGATCGGACAGGGGACACTGAAGCTTTCTTT. The encoded protein is CSARDRTGDTEAFF.